This note documents a single TCR beta chain sequence. Its specific antigen is unknown. Per-base quality was not reported, and no clone a single base away is much larger than it. Library generation was performed with the immunoSEQ multiplex PCR assay. For the multiplex PCR, a mixture combining 60 forward primers for TCR Vbeta segments and 13 reverse primers for TCR Jbeta segments was used. The CDR3 region of rearranged TCR beta genes was amplified from genomic DNA with a multiplex PCR assay. Amplified TCR beta libraries were sequenced as 87-base-pair reads on the Illumina HiSeq System. In the authors' own workflow: A later analysis tallied 70 million to 100 million unique TCR beta chains across the 640 or so repertoires, and around 12 million of those chains were shared by two or more donors. Raw reads were error-corrected and collapsed into unique sequences with a nearest-neighbor algorithm that merged closely related sequences to remove PCR and sequencing errors. CDR3 sequences were aligned to IMGT reference sequences to assign V, D and J gene segments. Each retained sequence needed at least a six-nucleotide match to both a V gene segment and a J gene segment. A rearrangement was called productive if the CDR3 had no stop codons and remained in frame with V and J, and every other rearrangement was called non-productive. CDR3 was defined by IMGT convention, running from the second conserved V-encoded cysteine to the conserved J-encoded phenylalanine. The earlier analysis of fewer than 700 of the donors excluded sequences that lacked an unambiguous match to a single V gene segment. An earlier analysis of several hundred of the donors called V segments functional above 56.7% productive rearrangements and segregating when the between-donor standard deviation exceeded 5%. To diagnose cytomegalovirus status from the catalog of TCR beta chain sequences, a statistical classification framework was built. A later analysis assigned V and J genes by comparing TCR nucleotide sequences with IMGT/GENE-DB human TR gene sequences. In a later analysis, CDR3 sequences and most-parsimonious VDJ recombination scenarios were assigned using the TCRdist pipeline. In a later analysis, each TCR beta chain was defined by its CDR3 amino acid sequence together with its V-gene family, and reads lacking a unique V-gene family were excluded. A later analysis removed nearly 600 highly shared, low-generation-probability nucleotide sequences to deal with suspected cross-contamination and a sequencing artifact. In a later analysis, a clonal expansion index was calculated for each public chain from normalized within-repertoire ranks of inferred template counts. A later analysis computed generation probabilities with a VDJ recombination model fitted to out-of-frame rearrangements, and checked the results against IGoR. In a later analysis, TCR-TCR, TCR-HLA and TCR-CMV co-occurrence was scored with hypergeometric tests, and a repertoire-size bias correction was applied to TCR pairs. False discovery rates were estimated in a later analysis by permuting HLA or CMV assignments 20 times. In a later analysis, co-occurring TCRs were grouped using DBSCAN, and TCRdist sequence similarity was added for clustering within HLA-allele-positive subsets. Co-occurrence clustering excluded repertoires with fewer than 30,000 or more than 120,000 public chains, plus five with anomalous nucleotide sharing. TCRdb re-hosts the immuneACCESS table, in-frame sequences only. Its copies lack some clones; in the studies checked, an unresolved V gene accounts for under half of them, and the cause for the rest is not known. For V, J and clone size, that table is used; D and trimming come from the DNA. In this sample the table shows some 160,000 clones, roughly 80% of which occur a single time. Approximately 1.5% of the sample comes from the top ten.

There are 16 amino acids in the CDR3, from cysteine to phenylalanine inclusive. CDR3 DNA is the only sequence kept; it has 48 bases, read in frame from the first base. CDR1 and CDR2 are drawn from the germline V gene (reference sequence): SGHNT, YYREEE. Deletion took 4 bases off V and 0 bases off J, with a span of 14 bases between the germline ends. These data come from a study of cytomegalovirus exposure and HLA in healthy donors (TCRdb year 2017). Regarding the study in general: In an earlier analysis of roughly 500 of the donors, 276 Gb of sequence data and some 100 million unique TCR beta sequences from 150 million to 200 million T cells were reported. High-throughput TCR immunosequencing, statistical association of individual TCRs with disease status, and machine learning were combined to predict cytomegalovirus infection status. Across roughly 420 genotyped donors of the cohort, an average of approximately 220,000 unique TCR beta nucleotide sequences per donor were sequenced, and around 20% of those sequences were non-productive. HLA typing included class I and class II loci at four-digit resolution. The aim of the study was to test whether cataloging public T cell receptors could identify signatures of past pathogen exposure. All discovery cohort repertoires had been generated using a single sequencing platform. Roughly 5 DR-DQ haplotypes were treated as single units for association and clustering because of strong linkage in the cohort. Of the roughly 400 genotyped donors, roughly 85% fell in the genetic ancestry cluster associated with self-reported Caucasian donors. A later genetic analysis took genome-wide SNP genotypes for about three fifths of the roughly 700 donors and used that subset as a discovery cohort. The study profiled the T cell repertoires of 500 to 800 subjects by immunosequencing and related them to cytomegalovirus serostatus. Rather than using new phenotypic data, the later analysis identified candidate immune exposures from TCR beta sequences and from how often those sequences occurred across donors. The number of typed donors differed by locus: roughly 620-630 for A, B, C, DRB1 and DQB1; 500 to 550 for DQA1; 606 for DPA1; and roughly 470 for DPB1. An early release that covered some 640 HLA-typed donors contained about 300 gigabases of sequencing data and about 93 million unique TCR sequences. A later analysis re-examined previously published TCR beta repertoires from about 670 donors and added high-resolution HLA genotyping to investigate patterns of TCR occurrence. Besides the first cohort of around 670 subjects, a separate validation cohort made up of over 100 different subjects was used. An earlier analysis of some 500 of the donors used high-throughput TCR beta sequencing to judge whether each TCR beta V gene segment behaved as functional or pseudogenic. Alongside the repertoire data, information on donor age, sex, ethnicity and CMV serostatus was compiled. Broad study findings and their caveats: The 87-base-pair reads could not distinguish some IMGT-functional V segments, including TRBV6-2 and TRBV6-3, so those segments were excluded. Assigning TCR associations to individual alleles was difficult when HLA alleles, especially DR and DQ, strongly co-occurred. This cohort had only TCR beta chains sequenced, and the lack of alpha or paired-chain data limited which features could be detected. The authors suggested that the approach could potentially be extended to other disease states and immunological phenotypes. Broadly in line with IMGT annotations, most TCR beta V segments showed up in productive rearrangements about 90% or about 30% of the time in an earlier analysis of 587 of the donors. Presence/absence analyses assumed roughly uniform sequencing depth across donors, an assumption that may not hold. A later analysis found that most CMV-associated TCR beta chains appeared HLA-restricted, with HLA associations seemingly driven largely by CMV exposure. An association between a missense DCLRE1C variant and V-gene and J-gene trimming of TCR beta chains was found in a later genetic analysis and replicated in an independent cohort. A later analysis associated 15,000 to 20,000 TCR beta sequences with specific HLA alleles at a false discovery rate of 0.05. A later genetic analysis reported fewer N-insertions in productive TCRs among donors in an Asian-associated ancestry cluster than the roughly 640-donor mean. Because counts were too low, under 20 rarely observed V segments, including chromosome 9 orphons, were left out of the earlier analysis of a few hundred of the donors. In a later analysis, several top co-occurrence clusters were reported to appear linked to parvovirus B19, influenza, CMV and Epstein-Barr virus. Linkage disequilibrium might explain the correlated functional status among segregating V segments, but an unknown experimental factor could not be ruled out. A later analysis found that HLA-associated TCR beta chains were more clonally expanded and had lower generation probabilities than equally common non-associated chains. While some public TCRs were present in many individuals, most TCR sequences turned up only very rarely across donors. The classifier was reported to diagnose cytomegalovirus status with high specificity and sensitivity in both the original cohort and the validation cohort. The only immune exposure information available for the cohort was CMV serostatus. Because HLA typing was unavailable for some donors at each locus, only the typed subset was used in association tests. Three of the identified cytomegalovirus-associated TCR beta chains were confirmed in vitro to be specific for cytomegalovirus antigens. According to a later analysis, TCR association rates differed among HLA loci, with DRB1 alleles showing the most associated TCRs and HLA-C alleles showing the fewest. The study listed approximately 150 TCR beta chains as associated with cytomegalovirus. A cluster of highly shared sequence variants was judged likely to represent a technical artifact of the sequencing pipeline. A further reported finding was that TCR beta sequences accurately predicted the HLA-A and HLA-B alleles for most subjects in the first cohort.

In total, 630 or so healthy bone marrow donors made up the cohort. At the time of sampling, every cohort member was nominally healthy, though immune exposures that went unrecorded were likely present. The donor was CMV seronegative and was included in the group of a few hundred seronegative cohort members. Each donor provided a peripheral blood sample, and peripheral blood mononuclear cells were used for TCR beta sequencing. The Qiagen DNeasy Blood Extraction Kit was used to extract genomic DNA from the blood cell samples. Sequenced: PBMCs. The receptor's source is a male donor in good health and CMV-seronegative. The V gene is TRBV5-4 and the J gene is TRBJ1-3; the D gene is perhaps TRBD1, from 6 matching bases. The CDR3: CASSPGGGVSGNTIYF. The DNA sequence follows: TGTGCCAGCAGCCCCGGGGGGGGCGTCTCTGGAAACACCATATATTTT. With the portions outside the CDR3 filled from the reference TRBV5-4 and TRBJ1-3 genes, the complete variable region becomes ETGVTQSPTHLIKTRGQQVTLRCSSQSGHNTVSWYQQALGQGPQFIFQYYREEENGRGNFPPRFSGLQFPNYSSELNVNALELDDSALYLCASSPGGGVSGNTIYFGEGSWLTVV.